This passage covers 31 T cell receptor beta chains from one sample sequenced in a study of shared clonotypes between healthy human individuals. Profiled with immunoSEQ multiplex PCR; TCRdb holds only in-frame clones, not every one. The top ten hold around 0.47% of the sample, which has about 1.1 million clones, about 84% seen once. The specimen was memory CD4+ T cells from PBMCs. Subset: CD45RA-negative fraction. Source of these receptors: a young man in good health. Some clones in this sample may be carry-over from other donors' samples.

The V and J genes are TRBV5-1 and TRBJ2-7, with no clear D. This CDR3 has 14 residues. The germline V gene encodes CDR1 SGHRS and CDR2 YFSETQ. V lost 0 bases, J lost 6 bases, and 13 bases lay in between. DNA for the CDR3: TGCGCCAGCAGCTTGGCCCTCGATAGGCCCGAGCAGTACTTC. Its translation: CASSLALDRPEQYF. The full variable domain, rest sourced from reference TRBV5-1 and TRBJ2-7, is KAGVTQTPRYLIKTRGQQVTLSCSPISGHRSVSWYQQTPGQGLQFLFEYFSETQRNKGNFPGRFSGRQFSNSRSEMNVSTLELGDSALYLCASSLALDRPEQYFGPGTRLTVT.

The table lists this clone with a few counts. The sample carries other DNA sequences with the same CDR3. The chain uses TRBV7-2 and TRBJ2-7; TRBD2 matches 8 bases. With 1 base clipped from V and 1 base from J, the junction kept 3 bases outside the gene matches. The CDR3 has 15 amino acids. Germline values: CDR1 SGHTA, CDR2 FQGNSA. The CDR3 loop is CASSLVAGGSYEQYF. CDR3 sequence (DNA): TGTGCCAGCAGCTTAGTGGCGGGAGGTTCCTACGAGCAGTACTTC.

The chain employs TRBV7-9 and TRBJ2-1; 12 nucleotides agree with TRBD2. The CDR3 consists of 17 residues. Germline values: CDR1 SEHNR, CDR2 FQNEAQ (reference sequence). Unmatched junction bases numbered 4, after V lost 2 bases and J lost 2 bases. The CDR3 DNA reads TGTGCCAGCAGCTTATGGGCTAGCGGGAGGGCCTACAATGAGCAGTTCTTC. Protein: CASSLWASGRAYNEQFF.

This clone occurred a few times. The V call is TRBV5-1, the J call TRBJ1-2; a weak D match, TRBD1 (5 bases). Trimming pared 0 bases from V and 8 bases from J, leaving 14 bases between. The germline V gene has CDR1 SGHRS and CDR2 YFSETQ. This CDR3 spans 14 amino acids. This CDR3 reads CASSLAIPGKGYTF. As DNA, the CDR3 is TGCGCCAGCAGCTTGGCAATACCAGGGAAAGGCTACACCTTC. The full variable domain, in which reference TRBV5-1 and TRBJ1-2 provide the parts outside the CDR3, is KAGVTQTPRYLIKTRGQQVTLSCSPISGHRSVSWYQQTPGQGLQFLFEYFSETQRNKGNFPGRFSGRQFSNSRSEMNVSTLELGDSALYLCASSLAIPGKGYTFGSGTRLTVV.

The CDR3 reads CASGLAPLNRDVMDTQYF. The CDR3 DNA reads TGTGCTAGTGGTTTGGCCCCCCTCAACAGGGATGTTATGGATACGCAGTATTTT. V gene TRBV12-5 combines with J gene TRBJ2-3, with D perhaps TRBD1 (6 bases). Trimming removed 1 base at V and 6 bases at J, with 23 bases between. CDR1 and CDR2 from the germline V gene are LGHNT and FRNRAP. This CDR3 has 18 amino acids.

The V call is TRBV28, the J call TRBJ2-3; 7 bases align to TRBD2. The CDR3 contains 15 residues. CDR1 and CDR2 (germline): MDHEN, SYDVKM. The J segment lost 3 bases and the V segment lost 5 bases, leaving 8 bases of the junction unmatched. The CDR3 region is CASSTSARETDTQYF. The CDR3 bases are TGTGCCAGCAGTACCTCGGCGCGGGAGACAGATACGCAGTATTTT.

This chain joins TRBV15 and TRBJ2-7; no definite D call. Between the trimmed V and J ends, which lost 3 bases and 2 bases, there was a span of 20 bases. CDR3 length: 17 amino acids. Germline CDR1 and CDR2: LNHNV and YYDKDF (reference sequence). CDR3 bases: TGTGCCACCAGCAGCCCCCAGAGGACGCCGACCACCTACGAGCAGTACTTC. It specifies CATSSPQRTPTTYEQYF.

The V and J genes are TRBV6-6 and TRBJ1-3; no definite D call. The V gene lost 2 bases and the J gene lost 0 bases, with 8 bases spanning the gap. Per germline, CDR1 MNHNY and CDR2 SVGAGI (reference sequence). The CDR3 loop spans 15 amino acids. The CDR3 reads CASSYGRNSGNTIYF. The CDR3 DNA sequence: TGTGCCAGCAGTTACGGTAGAAACTCTGGAAACACCATATATTTT.

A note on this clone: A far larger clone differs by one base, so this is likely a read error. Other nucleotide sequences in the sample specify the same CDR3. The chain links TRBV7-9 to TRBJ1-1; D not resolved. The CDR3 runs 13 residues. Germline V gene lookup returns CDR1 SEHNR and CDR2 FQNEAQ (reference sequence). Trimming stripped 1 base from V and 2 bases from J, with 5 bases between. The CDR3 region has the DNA TGTGCCAGCAGCTTAGTGGCTAACACTGAAGCTTTCTTT. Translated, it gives CASSLVANTEAFF.

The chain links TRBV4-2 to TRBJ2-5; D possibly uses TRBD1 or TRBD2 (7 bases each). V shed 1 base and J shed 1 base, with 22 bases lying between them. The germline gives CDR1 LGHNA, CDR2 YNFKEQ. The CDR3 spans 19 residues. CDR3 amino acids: CASSQVQFGVRGGQETQYF. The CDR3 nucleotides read TGTGCCAGCAGCCAAGTTCAATTTGGCGTCAGGGGGGGCCAAGAGACCCAGTACTTC.

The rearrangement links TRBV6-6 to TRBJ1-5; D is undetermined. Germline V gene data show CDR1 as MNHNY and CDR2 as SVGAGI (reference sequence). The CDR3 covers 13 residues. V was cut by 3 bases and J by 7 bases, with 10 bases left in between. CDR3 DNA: TGTGCCAGCAGTTATAGGGTGCAACAGCCCCAGCATTTT. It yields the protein CASSYRVQQPQHF.

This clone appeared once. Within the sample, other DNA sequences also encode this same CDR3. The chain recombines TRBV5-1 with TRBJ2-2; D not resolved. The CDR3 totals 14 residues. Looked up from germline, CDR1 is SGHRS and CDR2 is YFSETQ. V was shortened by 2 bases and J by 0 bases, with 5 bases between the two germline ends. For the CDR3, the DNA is TGCGCCAGCAGCTTTTCTGCGAACACCGGGGAGCTGTTTTTT. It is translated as CASSFSANTGELFF.

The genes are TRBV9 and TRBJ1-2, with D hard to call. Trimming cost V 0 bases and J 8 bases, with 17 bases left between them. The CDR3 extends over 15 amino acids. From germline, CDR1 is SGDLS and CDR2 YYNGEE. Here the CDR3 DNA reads TGTGCCAGCAGCGTAGGGGTGACCTGGGAGGGAGGCTACACCTTC. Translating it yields CASSVGVTWEGGYTF.

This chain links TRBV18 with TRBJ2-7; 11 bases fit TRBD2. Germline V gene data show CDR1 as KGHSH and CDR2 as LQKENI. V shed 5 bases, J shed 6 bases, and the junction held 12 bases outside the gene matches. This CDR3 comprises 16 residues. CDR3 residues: CASSIVAGGQEGEQYF. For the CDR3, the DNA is TGTGCCAGCTCAATAGTAGCGGGAGGGCAAGAGGGCGAGCAGTACTTC.

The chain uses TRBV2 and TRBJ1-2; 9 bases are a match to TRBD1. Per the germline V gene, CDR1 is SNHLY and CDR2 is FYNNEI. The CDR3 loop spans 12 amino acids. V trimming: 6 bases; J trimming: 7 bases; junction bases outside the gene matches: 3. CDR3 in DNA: TGTGCCAGCAGCGGGACAGGGTTTGGCTACACCTTC. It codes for CASSGTGFGYTF.

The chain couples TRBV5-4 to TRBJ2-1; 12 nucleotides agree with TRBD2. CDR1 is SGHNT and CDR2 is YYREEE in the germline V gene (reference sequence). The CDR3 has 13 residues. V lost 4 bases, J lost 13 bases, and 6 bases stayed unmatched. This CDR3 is CASSKGLAGNQFF. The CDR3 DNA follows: TGTGCCAGCAGCAAGGGACTAGCGGGCAATCAGTTCTTC.

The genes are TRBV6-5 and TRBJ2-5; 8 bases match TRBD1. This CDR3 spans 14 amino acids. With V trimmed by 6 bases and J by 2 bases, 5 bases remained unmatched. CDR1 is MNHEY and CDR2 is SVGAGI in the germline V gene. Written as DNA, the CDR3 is TGTGCCAGCAGCCGACAGGGGATACAAGAGACCCAGTACTTC. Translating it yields CASSRQGIQETQYF.

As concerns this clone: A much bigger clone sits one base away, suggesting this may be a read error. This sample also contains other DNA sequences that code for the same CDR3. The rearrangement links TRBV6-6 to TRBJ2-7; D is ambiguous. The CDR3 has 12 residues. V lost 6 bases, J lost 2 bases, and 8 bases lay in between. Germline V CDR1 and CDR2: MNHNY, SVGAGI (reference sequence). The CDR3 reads CASSPGAYEQYF. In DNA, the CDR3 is TGTGCCAGCAGCCCAGGTGCCTACGAGCAGTACTTC.

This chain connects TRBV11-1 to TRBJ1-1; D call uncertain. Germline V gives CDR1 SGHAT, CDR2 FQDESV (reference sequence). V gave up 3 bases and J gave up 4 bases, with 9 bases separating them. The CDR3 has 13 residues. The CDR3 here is CASSFQGITEAFF. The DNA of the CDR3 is TGTGCCAGCAGCTTCCAAGGTATCACTGAAGCTTTCTTT.

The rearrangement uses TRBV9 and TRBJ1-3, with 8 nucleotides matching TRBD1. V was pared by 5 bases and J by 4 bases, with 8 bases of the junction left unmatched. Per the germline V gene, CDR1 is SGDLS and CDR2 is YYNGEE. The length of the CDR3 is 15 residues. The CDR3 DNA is TGTGCCAGCAGACCAGGGGGCCTGGAGGGAAACACCATATATTTT. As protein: CASRPGGLEGNTIYF.

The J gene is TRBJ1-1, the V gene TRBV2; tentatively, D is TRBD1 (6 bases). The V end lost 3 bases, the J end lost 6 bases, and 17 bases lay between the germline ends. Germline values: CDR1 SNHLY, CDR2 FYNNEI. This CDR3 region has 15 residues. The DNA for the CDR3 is TGTGCCAGCAGTGATCAGGGGAACGAGATAGCTGAAGCTTTCTTT. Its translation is CASSDQGNEIAEAFF.

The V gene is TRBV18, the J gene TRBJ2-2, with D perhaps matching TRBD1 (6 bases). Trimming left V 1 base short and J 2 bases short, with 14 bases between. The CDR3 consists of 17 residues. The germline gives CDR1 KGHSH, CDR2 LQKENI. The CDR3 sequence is CASSPLTGTPNTGELFF. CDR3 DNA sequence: TGTGCCAGCTCACCACTCACCGGGACACCCAACACCGGGGAGCTGTTTTTT.

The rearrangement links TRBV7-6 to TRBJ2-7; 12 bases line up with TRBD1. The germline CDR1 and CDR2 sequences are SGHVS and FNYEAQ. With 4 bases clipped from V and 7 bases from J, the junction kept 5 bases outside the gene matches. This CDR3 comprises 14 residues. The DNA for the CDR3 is TGTGCCAGCAGCTCGGGACAGGGGGCGCAGGAGCAGTACTTC. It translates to CASSSGQGAQEQYF.

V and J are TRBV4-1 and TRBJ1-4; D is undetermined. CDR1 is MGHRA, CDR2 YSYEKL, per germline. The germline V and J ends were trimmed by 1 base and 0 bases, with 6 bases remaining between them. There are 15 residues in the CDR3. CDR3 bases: TGCGCCAGCAGCCAAGCGACCACAACTAATGAAAAACTGTTTTTT. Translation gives CASSQATTTNEKLFF.

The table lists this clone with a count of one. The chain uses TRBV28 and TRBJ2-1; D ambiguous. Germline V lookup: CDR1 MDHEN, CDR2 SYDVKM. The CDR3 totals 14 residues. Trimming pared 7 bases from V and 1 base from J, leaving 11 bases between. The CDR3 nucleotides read TGTGCCAGCAAGTCTGTCCCATCCTACAATGAGCAGTTCTTC. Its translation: CASKSVPSYNEQFF.

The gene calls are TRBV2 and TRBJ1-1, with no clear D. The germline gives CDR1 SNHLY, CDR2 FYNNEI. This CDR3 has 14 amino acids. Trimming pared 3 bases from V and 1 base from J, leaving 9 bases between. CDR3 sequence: CASSDAHPNTEAFF. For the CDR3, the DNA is TGTGCCAGCAGTGATGCGCACCCGAACACTGAAGCTTTCTTT. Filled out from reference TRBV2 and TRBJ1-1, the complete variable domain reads EPEVTQTPSHQVTQMGQEVILRCVPISNHLYFYWYRQILGQKVEFLVSFYNNEISEKSEIFDDQFSVERPDGSNFTLKIRSTKLEDSAMYFCASSDAHPNTEAFFGQGTRLTVV.

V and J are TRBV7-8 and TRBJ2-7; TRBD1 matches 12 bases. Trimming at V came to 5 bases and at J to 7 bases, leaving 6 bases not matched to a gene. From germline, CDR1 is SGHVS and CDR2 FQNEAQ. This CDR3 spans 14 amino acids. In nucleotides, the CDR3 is TGTGCCAGCAGCCGGGGACAGGGGGCGAGAGAGCAGTACTTC. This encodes CASSRGQGAREQYF.

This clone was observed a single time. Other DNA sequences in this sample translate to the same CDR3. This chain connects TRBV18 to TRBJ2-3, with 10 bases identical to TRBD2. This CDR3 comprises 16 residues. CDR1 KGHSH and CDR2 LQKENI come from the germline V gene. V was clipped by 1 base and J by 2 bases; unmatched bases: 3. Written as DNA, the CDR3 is TGTGCCAGCTCACCACTAGCGGGAGGCCCCACAGATACGCAGTATTTT. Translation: CASSPLAGGPTDTQYF.

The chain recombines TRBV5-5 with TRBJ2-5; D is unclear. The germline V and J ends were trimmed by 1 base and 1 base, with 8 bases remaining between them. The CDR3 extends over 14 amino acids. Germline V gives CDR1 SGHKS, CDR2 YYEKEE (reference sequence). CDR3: CASSLWVTQETQYF. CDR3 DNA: TGTGCCAGCAGCTTGTGGGTAACCCAAGAGACCCAGTACTTC.

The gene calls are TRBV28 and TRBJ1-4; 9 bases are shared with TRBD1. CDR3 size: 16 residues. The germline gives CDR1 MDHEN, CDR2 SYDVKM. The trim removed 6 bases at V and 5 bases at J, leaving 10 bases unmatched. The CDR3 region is CASRPTPGTGNEKLFF. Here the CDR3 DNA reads TGTGCCAGCAGACCAACCCCCGGGACAGGGAATGAAAAACTGTTTTTT.

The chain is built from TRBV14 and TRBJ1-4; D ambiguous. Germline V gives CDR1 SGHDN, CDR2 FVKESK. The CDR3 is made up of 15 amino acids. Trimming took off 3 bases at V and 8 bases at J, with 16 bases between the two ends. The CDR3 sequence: CASSQYTIRTEKLFF. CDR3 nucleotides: TGTGCCAGCAGCCAGTACACTATCAGGACCGAAAAACTGTTTTTT.